The 32 T cell receptor beta chains below all came from one sample that was sequenced in a study of T cell responses to AZD1222 COVID-19 vaccine. Libraries were prepared by immunoSEQ multiplex PCR; TCRdb keeps only in-frame clonotypes and omits some of them. This table holds 150,000 or so clones, 90% found once. Sequencing was performed on peripheral blood, taken on day 0 of AZD1222 vaccination. These receptors were taken from an adult in good health.

The chain uses TRBV6-2 or TRBV6-3 and TRBJ2-7; the match to TRBD1 covers 8 bases. Germline-derived CDR1 and CDR2 are MNHEY and SVGEGT. The CDR3 has 14 amino acids. J was trimmed by 6 bases and V by 5 bases; bases with no gene match: 9. The CDR3 sequence is CASSRGQDAAEQYF. CDR3 in DNA: TGTGCCAGCAGTCGGGGACAGGACGCGGCCGAGCAGTACTTC.

The chain combines TRBV6-2 or TRBV6-3 with TRBJ2-7, with D tentatively TRBD1 (6 bases). V shed 5 bases and J shed 6 bases, with 17 bases lying between them. The germline CDR1 and CDR2 sequences are MNHEY and SVGEGT. CDR3 length: 14 amino acids. CDR3 nucleotide sequence: TGTGCCAGCAGTCAACGGGACATGGTAACCGAGCAGTACTTC. Amino acid sequence: CASSQRDMVTEQYF.

The rearrangement joins TRBV11-3 to TRBJ1-1; D uncertain. CDR1 is SGHNT and CDR2 is YENEEA in the germline V gene. The CDR3 runs 13 residues. Trimming pared 1 base from V and 1 base from J, leaving 4 bases between. The CDR3 region has the DNA TGTGCCAGCAGCTTAGGGAGGAACACTGAAGCTTTCTTT. This translates into CASSLGRNTEAFF.

The rearrangement links TRBV5-8 to TRBJ1-5, with 7 bases fitting TRBD1. Trimming at V came to 1 base and at J to 5 bases, leaving 3 bases not matched to a gene. The CDR3 contains 14 residues. Germline CDR1 is SGHTS and CDR2 is YDEGEE. The CDR3 region has the DNA TGTGCCAGCAGCTTGTCAGGGGGTTATCAGCCCCAGCATTTT. This translates into CASSLSGGYQPQHF. Supplemented by reference TRBV5-8 and TRBJ1-5, the full variable domain reads EAGVTQSPTHLIKTRGQQATLRCSPISGHTSVYWYQQALGLGLQFLLWYDEGEERNRGNFPPRFSGRQFPNYSSELNVNALELEDSALYLCASSLSGGYQPQHFGDGTRLSIL.

The chain carries TRBV15 and TRBJ1-5, with D maybe TRBD1 (5 bases). The CDR3 has 16 amino acids. Germline V gene data show CDR1 as LNHNV and CDR2 as YYDKDF (reference sequence). V lost 6 bases to trimming and J lost 6 bases, with 21 bases between them. CDR3 protein: CATSNSRVSKFQPQHF. CDR3 in DNA: TGTGCCACCAGTAATTCCAGGGTATCTAAGTTTCAGCCCCAGCATTTT.

CDR3 DNA: TGTGCCAGCAGCCAGAGGACGGAGGATTCACCCCTCCACTTT. Translated, it gives CASSQRTEDSPLHF. The chain has TRBV4-2 and TRBJ1-6; no clear D. Germline CDR1 is LGHNA and CDR2 is YNFKEQ. Trimming removed 3 bases from V and 8 bases from J, with 11 bases in between. The CDR3 runs 14 residues.

The chain has TRBV6-1 and TRBJ1-5; the D gene is possibly TRBD1 (5 bases). The V gene lost 0 bases and the J gene lost 9 bases, with 12 bases spanning the gap. The CDR3 length is 14 residues. CDR1 and CDR2 (germline): MNHNS, SASEGT. The CDR3 coding sequence is TGTGCCAGCAGTGAAGCCCGAGGGGTCGGGCCCCAGCATTTT. The encoded protein is CASSEARGVGPQHF.

This chain connects TRBV21-1 to TRBJ1-2. TRBV21-1 is deemed a pseudogene. This CDR3 spans 13 amino acids. The CDR3 reads CASPKADRYGYTF. In DNA, the CDR3 is TGTGCCAGTCCGAAAGCCGATAGGTATGGCTACACCTTC.

The genes are TRBV4-2 and TRBJ2-2; D may be TRBD2 (5 bases). V was pared by 1 base and J by 3 bases, with 9 bases between. CDR3 length: 15 residues. Germline values: CDR1 LGHNA, CDR2 YNFKEQ. CDR3 sequence: CASSQGGSDTGELFF. In nucleotides, the CDR3 is TGTGCCAGCAGCCAAGGCGGTAGCGACACCGGGGAGCTGTTTTTT.

This clone came up once. The chain combines TRBV7-8 with TRBJ1-5; tentative D call: TRBD1 (6 bases). V lost 2 bases to trimming and J lost 8 bases, with 10 bases between them. The CDR3 is 13 residues long. Germline CDR1 reads SGHVS; CDR2 reads FQNEAQ. The CDR3 loop is CASSLSSGEPQHF. CDR3 DNA: TGTGCCAGCAGCTTATCGTCAGGGGAGCCCCAGCATTTT.

The chain is built from TRBV29-1 and TRBJ1-6; no clear D. Germline values: CDR1 SQVTM, CDR2 ANQGSEA. This CDR3 has 13 residues. V lost 4 bases to trimming and J lost 0 bases, with 4 bases between them. DNA for the CDR3: TGCAGCGTTGGGAGCTCCTATAATTCACCCCTCCACTTT. Translating gives CSVGSSYNSPLHF. Based on the CDR3 plus reference TRBV29-1 and TRBJ1-6, the full variable domain is SAVISQKPSRDICQRGTSLTIQCQVDSQVTMMFWYRQQPGQSLTLIATANQGSEATYESGFVIDKFPISRPNLTFSTLTVSNMSPEDSSIYLCSVGSSYNSPLHFGNGTRLTVT.

The chain combines TRBV4-1 with TRBJ1-2, with D tentatively TRBD1 (5 bases). In germline, CDR1 is MGHRA, CDR2 YSYEKL. Trimming removed 4 bases at V and 4 bases at J, with 22 bases between. The CDR3 has 17 amino acids. The CDR3 spells CASSPGELGPPPYGYTF. The DNA for the CDR3 is TGCGCCAGCAGCCCAGGAGAGTTGGGGCCTCCTCCCTATGGCTACACCTTC.

Here the CDR3 DNA reads TGCAGCGTTGAATCGCCGGGACAAATGAACACTGAAGCTTTCTTT. This gives the protein CSVESPGQMNTEAFF. The chain joins TRBV29-1 to TRBJ1-1, with a tentative D call TRBD1 (6 bases). The germline V and J ends were trimmed by 2 bases and 0 bases, with 13 bases remaining between them. This CDR3 has 15 residues. Germline V gene data show CDR1 as SQVTM and CDR2 as ANQGSEA.

The J gene is TRBJ2-5, the V gene TRBV11-2; TRBD2 matches 8 bases. Germline assignment: CDR1 SGHAT and CDR2 FQNNGV. V shed 1 base, J shed 5 bases, and the junction held 6 bases outside the gene matches. CDR3 length equals 15 residues. In nucleotides, the CDR3 is TGTGCCAGCAGCTTAGTGCGGGGGGCGTACGAGACCCAGTACTTC. Amino acid sequence: CASSLVRGAYETQYF.

The rearrangement links TRBV7-2 to TRBJ1-1, with D tentatively TRBD1 (6 bases). The CDR3 runs to 15 residues. Germline V gives CDR1 SGHTA, CDR2 FQGNSA. V gave up 2 bases and J gave up 5 bases, with 15 bases separating them. CDR3 nucleotides: TGTGCCAGCAGCTTACAGGGGCCGCTAGAGACTGAAGCTTTCTTT. Translated: CASSLQGPLETEAFF.

This clone came up once. V gene TRBV27 combines with J gene TRBJ1-4; weak D call: TRBD1 (6 bases). The CDR3 is 15 residues long. Looked up from germline, CDR1 is MNHEY and CDR2 is SMNVEV (reference sequence). Between the trimmed V and J ends, which lost 4 bases and 8 bases, there was a span of 17 bases. The CDR3 coding sequence is TGTGCCAGCAGTTCCAGGGGTCCCACCGGCGAAAAACTGTTTTTT. This encodes CASSSRGPTGEKLFF.

The V and J genes are TRBV19 and TRBJ1-3, with no clear D. The CDR3 has 14 amino acids. Per the germline V gene, CDR1 is LNHDA and CDR2 is SQIVND (reference sequence). Trimming pared 9 bases from V and 0 bases from J, leaving 12 bases between. CDR3 sequence (DNA): TGTGCCAGCCGACTTGAGGGCTCTGGAAACACCATATATTTT. Translated, it gives CASRLEGSGNTIYF.

The gene calls are TRBV3-1 (or the pseudogene TRBV3-2) and TRBJ1-1, with 7 bases identical to TRBD1. J was trimmed by 3 bases and V by 4 bases; bases with no gene match: 5. The CDR3 spans 14 residues. The germline gives CDR1 LGHDT, CDR2 YNNKEL (reference sequence). In DNA, the CDR3 is TGTGCCAGCAGCCTCGACAGGGAAGACACTGAAGCTTTCTTT. Translating gives CASSLDREDTEAFF.

The CDR3 coding sequence is TGCGCCAGCAGCCAAGGCCGTGTAGCTACTAAAGATGAAAAACTGTTTTTT. Residues: CASSQGRVATKDEKLFF. This chain links TRBV4-1 with TRBJ1-4; D is undetermined. CDR3 length: 17 residues. V was shortened by 1 base and J by 6 bases, with 18 bases between the two germline ends. Germline CDR1 and CDR2: MGHRA and YSYEKL.

This chain links TRBV29-1 with TRBJ1-2; no definite D call. CDR1 SQVTM and CDR2 ANQGSEA come from the germline V gene. The V gene lost 3 bases and the J gene lost 2 bases, with 16 bases spanning the gap. CDR3 length: 15 amino acids. Here the CDR3 reads CSVDPLGSGNYGYTF. CDR3 sequence (DNA): TGCAGCGTTGACCCCCTCGGGTCGGGAAACTATGGCTACACCTTC. The variable domain in full, completed from reference TRBV29-1 and TRBJ1-2, reads SAVISQKPSRDICQRGTSLTIQCQVDSQVTMMFWYRQQPGQSLTLIATANQGSEATYESGFVIDKFPISRPNLTFSTLTVSNMSPEDSSIYLCSVDPLGSGNYGYTFGSGTRLTVV.

The rearrangement links TRBV25-1 to TRBJ1-4; no clear D gene. Trimming stripped 5 bases from V and 5 bases from J, with 3 bases between. CDR3 length equals 11 residues. Germline V gene sequence: CDR1 MGHDK, CDR2 SYGVNS. In DNA form, the CDR3 reads TGTGCCAGCAGTTTGAATGAAAAACTGTTTTTT. Amino acid sequence: CASSLNEKLFF.

Note on this clone: Germline and junction disagree at one end, which may indicate a read error. The chain is built from TRBV7-7 and TRBJ2-5; D is possibly TRBD1 (7 bases). The length of the CDR3 is 13 residues. The germline V gene has CDR1 SSHAT and CDR2 FNYEAQ (reference sequence). Written as DNA, the CDR3 is TGTGCTAGCAGCGGAGGGGGCCCCGAGACCCAGTACTTC. Its translation is CASSGGGPETQYF. Filled out from reference TRBV7-7 and TRBJ2-5, the complete variable domain reads GAGVSQSPRYKVTKRGQDVTLRCDPISSHATLYWYQQALGQGPEFLTYFNYEAQPDKSGLPSDRFSAERPEGSISTLTIQRTEQRDSAMYRCASSGGGPETQYFGPGTRLLVL.

The chain uses TRBV3-1 (or the pseudogene TRBV3-2) and TRBJ1-6; possibly TRBD1 for D (5 bases). Trimming removed 8 bases from V and 7 bases from J, with 12 bases in between. CDR1 is LGHDT and CDR2 is YNNKEL in the germline V gene (reference sequence). CDR3 length equals 13 residues. This chain's CDR3 is CASGGGTNSPLHF. The CDR3 DNA is TGTGCCAGCGGGGGGGGGACCAATTCACCCCTCCACTTT.

The rearrangement joins TRBV5-8 to TRBJ2-7, with TRBD1 as a possible D gene (6 bases). The CDR3 covers 12 residues. Germline CDR1 and CDR2: SGHTS and YDEGEE. Trimming left V 4 bases short and J 4 bases short, with 9 bases between. The CDR3 nucleotides read TGTGCCAGCAGCAGGGACACATACGAGCAGTACTTC. It specifies CASSRDTYEQYF.

J is TRBJ1-2 and V is TRBV12-3 or TRBV12-4; D uncertain. V lost 5 bases and J lost 5, with 12 bases in between. The CDR3 has 13 amino acids. The CDR3 bases are TGTGCCAGCAGTCGACGGCAGGTTTATGGCTACACCTTC. Translated: CASSRRQVYGYTF.

This clone was seen a single time. J is TRBJ2-3 and V is TRBV4-2; 11 bases are shared with TRBD2. Germline V gives CDR1 LGHNA, CDR2 YNFKEQ. This CDR3 contains 17 residues. The ends lost 0 bases at V and 2 bases at J; junction bases unmatched: 4. The CDR3 spells CASSQDTSGGSTDTQYF. The CDR3 region has the DNA TGTGCCAGCAGCCAAGATACTAGCGGGGGTTCCACAGATACGCAGTATTTT.

As for this clone: The identical CDR3 is also encoded by other nucleotide sequences in the sample. The chain has TRBV5-5 and TRBJ1-1, with 7 bases fitting TRBD1. Trimming at V came to 1 base and at J to 3 bases, leaving 0 bases not matched to a gene. This CDR3 has 13 residues. Germline lookup yields CDR1 SGHKS and CDR2 YYEKEE (reference sequence). CDR3 in DNA: TGTGCCAGCAGCTTGACAGGGGACACTGAAGCTTTCTTT. The encoded protein is CASSLTGDTEAFF.

This clone came up once. This chain links TRBV28 with TRBJ1-1; perhaps TRBD1 as D (5 bases). The CDR3 extends over 15 amino acids. Trimming took off 6 bases at V and 0 bases at J, with 14 bases between the two ends. The germline gives CDR1 MDHEN, CDR2 SYDVKM. For the CDR3, the DNA is TGTGCCAGCAGCCCCCGGGGCGGGATGAACACTGAAGCTTTCTTT. Its translation is CASSPRGGMNTEAFF.

The CDR3: CASSGLYGYTF. In DNA form, the CDR3 reads TGTGCCAGCAGCGGCCTCTATGGCTACACCTTC. This chain links TRBV9 with TRBJ1-2; no firm D call. Germline CDR1 SGDLS, CDR2 YYNGEE. CDR3 length: 11 amino acids. V dropped 3 bases and J dropped 4 bases, with 4 bases sitting between them.

V usage is TRBV10-1 and J usage is TRBJ2-7; 9 bases fit TRBD1. CDR1 is WNHNN, CDR2 SYGVQD, per germline (reference sequence). Germline trimming cut 6 bases from V and 7 bases from J; bases unmatched to any gene: 10. This CDR3 has 14 residues. In nucleotides, the CDR3 is TGCGCCAGCAGCCGGGACAGGGCCATCCGTGAGCAGTACTTC. Translation: CASSRDRAIREQYF.

This chain uses TRBV19 with TRBJ2-7, with unresolved D. In germline, CDR1 is LNHDA, CDR2 SQIVND (reference sequence). Trimming took off 3 bases at V and 4 bases at J, with 10 bases between the two ends. This CDR3 has 13 residues. The CDR3 protein is CASSIRAEYEQYF. For the CDR3, the DNA is TGTGCCAGTAGTATTAGGGCGGAATACGAGCAGTACTTC.

This clone was recorded only once. The chain uses TRBV30 and TRBJ1-5; no firm D call. The CDR3 has 13 amino acids. Germline loops: CDR1 GTSNPN, CDR2 SVGIG (reference sequence). V lost 1 base to trimming and J lost 3 bases, with 7 bases between them. The CDR3: CAWSELLNQPQHF. The CDR3, as DNA: TGTGCCTGGAGTGAGCTTCTCAATCAGCCCCAGCATTTT.